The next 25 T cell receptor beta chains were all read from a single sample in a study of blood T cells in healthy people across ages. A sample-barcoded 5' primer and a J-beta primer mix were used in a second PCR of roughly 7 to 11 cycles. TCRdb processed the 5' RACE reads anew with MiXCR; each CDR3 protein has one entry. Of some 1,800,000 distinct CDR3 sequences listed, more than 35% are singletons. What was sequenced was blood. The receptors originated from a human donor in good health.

The CDR3 reads CASSQSAEYQPQHF. In nucleotides, the CDR3 is TGCGCCAGCAGCCAATCCGCAGAGTATCAGCCCCAGCATTTT. This rearrangement joins TRBV4-3 to TRBJ1-5, with D uncertain. Germline V gene data show CDR1 as LGHNA and CDR2 as YSLEER. The CDR3 consists of 14 residues. The V gene lost 2 bases and the J gene lost 5 bases, with 10 bases spanning the gap.

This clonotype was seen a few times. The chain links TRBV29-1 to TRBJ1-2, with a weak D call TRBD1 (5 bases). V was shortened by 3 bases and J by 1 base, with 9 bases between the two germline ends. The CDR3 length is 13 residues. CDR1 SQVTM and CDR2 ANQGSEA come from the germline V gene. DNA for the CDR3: TGCAGCGTTGAGGGGCCCTTTAACTATGGCTACACCTTC. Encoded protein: CSVEGPFNYGYTF.

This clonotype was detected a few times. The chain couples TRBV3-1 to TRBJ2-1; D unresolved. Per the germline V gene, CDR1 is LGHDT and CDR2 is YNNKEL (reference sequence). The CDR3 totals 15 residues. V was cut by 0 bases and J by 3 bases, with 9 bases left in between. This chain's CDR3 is CASSQESDNYNEQFF. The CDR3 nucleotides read TGTGCCAGCAGCCAAGAATCCGATAACTACAATGAGCAGTTCTTC.

The CDR3 reads CASSQDDRQGNTEAFF. CDR3 coding DNA: TGTGCCAGCAGCCAAGATGATAGGCAGGGGAACACTGAAGCTTTCTTT. The rearrangement joins TRBV4-2 to TRBJ1-1; D might be TRBD1 (5 bases). This CDR3 spans 16 amino acids. Trimming shortened V by 0 bases and J by 1 base, and 12 bases separated the two germline ends. Per germline, CDR1 LGHNA and CDR2 YNFKEQ.

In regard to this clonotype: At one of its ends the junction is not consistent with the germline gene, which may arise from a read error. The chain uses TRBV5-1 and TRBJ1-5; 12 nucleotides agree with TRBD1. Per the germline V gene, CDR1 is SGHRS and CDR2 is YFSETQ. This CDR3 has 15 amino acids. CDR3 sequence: CASSPGQGAGQPPHF. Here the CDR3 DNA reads TGCGCCAGCAGCCCGGGACAGGGGGCGGGTCAGCCCCCGCATTTT. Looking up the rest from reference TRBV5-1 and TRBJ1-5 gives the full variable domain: KAGVTQTPRYLIKTRGQQVTLSCSPISGHRSVSWYQQTPGQGLQFLFEYFSETQRNKGNFPGRFSGRQFSNSRSEMNVSTLELGDSALYLCASSPGQGAGQPPHFGDGTRLSIL.

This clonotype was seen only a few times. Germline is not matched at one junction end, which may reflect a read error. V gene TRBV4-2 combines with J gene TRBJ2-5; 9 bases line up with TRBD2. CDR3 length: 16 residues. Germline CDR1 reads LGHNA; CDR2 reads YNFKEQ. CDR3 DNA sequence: TGTGCCGGCAGCCAAGAAGGTGGCGGGGGGGAAGAGACCCAGTACTTC. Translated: CAGSQEGGGGEETQYF.

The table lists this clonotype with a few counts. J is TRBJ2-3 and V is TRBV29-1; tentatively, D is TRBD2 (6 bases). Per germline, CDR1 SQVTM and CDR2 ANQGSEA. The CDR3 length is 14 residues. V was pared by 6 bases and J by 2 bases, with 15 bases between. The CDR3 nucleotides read TGCAGCGTCAATACGGGGGTGCTCACAGATACGCAGTATTTT. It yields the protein CSVNTGVLTDTQYF.

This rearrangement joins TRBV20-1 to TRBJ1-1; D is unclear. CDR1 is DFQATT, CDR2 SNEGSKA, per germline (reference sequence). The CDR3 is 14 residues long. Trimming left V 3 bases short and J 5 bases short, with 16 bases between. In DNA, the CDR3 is TGCAGTGCTAGTATTTCGGGTCGGAATACTGAAGCTTTCTTT. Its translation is CSASISGRNTEAFF.

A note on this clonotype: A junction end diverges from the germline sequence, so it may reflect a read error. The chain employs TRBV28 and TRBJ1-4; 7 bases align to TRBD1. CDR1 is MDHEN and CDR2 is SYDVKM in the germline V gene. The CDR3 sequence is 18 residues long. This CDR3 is CASRDSIGTAATNEKRFF. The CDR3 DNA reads TGTGCCAGCAGGGACTCGATCGGGACAGCTGCAACTAATGAAAAACGGTTTTTT.

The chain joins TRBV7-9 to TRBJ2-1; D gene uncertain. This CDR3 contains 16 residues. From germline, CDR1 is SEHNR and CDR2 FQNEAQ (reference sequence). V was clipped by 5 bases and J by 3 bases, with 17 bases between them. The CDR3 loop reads CASSPPTALLYNEQFF. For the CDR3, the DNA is TGTGCCAGCAGCCCCCCTACAGCTCTCCTCTACAATGAGCAGTTCTTC.

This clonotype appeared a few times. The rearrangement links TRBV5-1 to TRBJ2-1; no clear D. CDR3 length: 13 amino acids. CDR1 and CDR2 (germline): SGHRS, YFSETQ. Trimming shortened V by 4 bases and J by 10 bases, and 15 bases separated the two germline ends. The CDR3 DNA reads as TGCGCCAGCAGCCTTGGACCCGGTGAAGAGCAGTTCTTC. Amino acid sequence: CASSLGPGEEQFF.

The CDR3 DNA reads TGTGCCAACACCATGATACGAGGCTCTGAGCAGTTCTTC. Translating it yields CANTMIRGSEQFF. V gene TRBV12-3 or TRBV12-4 combines with J gene TRBJ2-1; D is uncertain. The ends were cut back, 10 bases at V and 9 bases at J, with 19 bases in the middle. The CDR3 has 13 amino acids.

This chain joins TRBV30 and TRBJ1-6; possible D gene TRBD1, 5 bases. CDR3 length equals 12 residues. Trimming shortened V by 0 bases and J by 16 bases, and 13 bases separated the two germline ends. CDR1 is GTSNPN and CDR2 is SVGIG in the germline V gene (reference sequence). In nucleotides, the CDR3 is TGTGCCTGGAGTGTACTTCGGGGGTCTCTCCACTTT. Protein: CAWSVLRGSLHF.

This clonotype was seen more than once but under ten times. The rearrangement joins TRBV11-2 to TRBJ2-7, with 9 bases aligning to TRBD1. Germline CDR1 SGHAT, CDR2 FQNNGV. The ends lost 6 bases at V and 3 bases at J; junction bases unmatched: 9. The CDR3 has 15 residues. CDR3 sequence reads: CASRAPGTGNYEQYF. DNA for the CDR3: TGTGCCAGCAGGGCGCCCGGGACAGGGAACTACGAGCAGTACTTC.

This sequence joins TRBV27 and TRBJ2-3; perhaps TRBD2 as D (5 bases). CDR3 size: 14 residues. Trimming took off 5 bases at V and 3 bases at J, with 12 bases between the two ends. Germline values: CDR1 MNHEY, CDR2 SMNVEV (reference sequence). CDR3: CASSAEGVTDTQYF. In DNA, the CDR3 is TGTGCCAGCAGTGCAGAGGGCGTAACAGATACGCAGTATTTT.

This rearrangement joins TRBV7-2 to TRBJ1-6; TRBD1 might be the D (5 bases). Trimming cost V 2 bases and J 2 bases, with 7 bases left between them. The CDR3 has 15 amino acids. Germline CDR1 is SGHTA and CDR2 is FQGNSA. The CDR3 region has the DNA TGTGCCAGCAGCTTAAGGGGACCCTATAATTCACCCCTCCACTTT. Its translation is CASSLRGPYNSPLHF.

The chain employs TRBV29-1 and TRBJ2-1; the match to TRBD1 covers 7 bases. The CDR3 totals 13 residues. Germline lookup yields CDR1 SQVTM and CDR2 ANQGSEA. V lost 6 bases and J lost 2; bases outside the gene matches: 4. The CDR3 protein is CSVDRVAYNEQFF. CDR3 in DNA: TGCAGCGTAGACAGGGTTGCCTACAATGAGCAGTTCTTC.

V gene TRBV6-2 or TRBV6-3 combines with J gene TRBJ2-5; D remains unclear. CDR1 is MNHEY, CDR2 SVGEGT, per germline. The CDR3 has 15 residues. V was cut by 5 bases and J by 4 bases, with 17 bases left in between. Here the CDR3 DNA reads TGTGCCAGCAGTGGCGGACGTCCCATCGTAGAGACCCAGTACTTC. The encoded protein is CASSGGRPIVETQYF.

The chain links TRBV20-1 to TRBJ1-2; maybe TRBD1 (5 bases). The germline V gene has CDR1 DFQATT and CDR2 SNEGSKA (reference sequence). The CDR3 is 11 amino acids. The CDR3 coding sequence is TGCAGCGAACAGGCTAACTATGGCTACACCTTC. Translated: CSEQANYGYTF.

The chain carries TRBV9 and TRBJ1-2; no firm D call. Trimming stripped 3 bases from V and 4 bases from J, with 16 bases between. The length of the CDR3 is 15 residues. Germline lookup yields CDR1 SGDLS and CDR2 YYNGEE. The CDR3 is CASSARSESFYGYTF. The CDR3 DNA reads TGTGCCAGCAGCGCCCGATCGGAGAGCTTCTATGGCTACACCTTC.

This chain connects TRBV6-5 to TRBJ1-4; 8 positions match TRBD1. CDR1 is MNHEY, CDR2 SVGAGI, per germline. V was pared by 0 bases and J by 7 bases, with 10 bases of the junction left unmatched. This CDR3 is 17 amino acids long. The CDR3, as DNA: TGTGCCAGCAGTTACTCGGTTCTGGACAGGGCGGCTGAAAAACTGTTTTTT. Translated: CASSYSVLDRAAEKLFF.

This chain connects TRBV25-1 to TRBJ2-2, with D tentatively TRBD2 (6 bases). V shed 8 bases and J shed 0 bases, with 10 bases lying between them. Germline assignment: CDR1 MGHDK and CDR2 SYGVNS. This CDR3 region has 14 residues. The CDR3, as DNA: TGTGCCAGCCTGGGACTCCCGAACACCGGGGAGCTGTTTTTT. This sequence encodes CASLGLPNTGELFF.

The CDR3 here is CASSEFATGRKETQYF. In DNA form, the CDR3 reads TGTGCCAGCAGTGAATTCGCGACAGGGAGGAAAGAGACCCAGTACTTC. The chain recombines TRBV25-1 with TRBJ2-5; D perhaps matches TRBD1 (7 bases). CDR1 is MGHDK, CDR2 SYGVNS, per germline. The CDR3 loop spans 16 amino acids. V was trimmed by 1 base and J by 3 bases, leaving 15 bases between them.

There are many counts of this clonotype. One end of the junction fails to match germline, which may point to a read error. CDR3 bases: TGCGCCAGCAGCTTGTCAGGGAATGGCTACACCTTC. It translates to CASSLSGNGYTF. The chain combines TRBV7-9 with TRBJ1-2; a weak D match, TRBD1 (5 bases). Germline lookup yields CDR1 SEHNR and CDR2 FQNEAQ (reference sequence). The CDR3 is 12 residues long.

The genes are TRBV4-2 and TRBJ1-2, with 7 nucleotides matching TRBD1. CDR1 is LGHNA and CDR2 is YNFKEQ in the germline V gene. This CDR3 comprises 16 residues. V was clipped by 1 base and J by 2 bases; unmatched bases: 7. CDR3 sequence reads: CASSQVPRGGNYGYTF. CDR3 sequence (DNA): TGTGCCAGCAGCCAAGTTCCCAGGGGGGGAAACTATGGCTACACCTTC.